Listed below are T cell receptor beta chains from one sample, sequenced in a study of blood T cell repertoires in COVID-19. Profiling relied on immunoSEQ multiplex PCR, and the TCRdb table lists in-frame clones only, not all of them. Of 250,000 to 300,000 clones in the sample, 86% were seen once. Source material: PBMCs or T cells enriched from blood (not recorded which). The receptors come from a man younger than 35 who had recovered from COVID-19. CDR3s include the opening cysteine and the closing phenylalanine or tryptophan. A D gene is named only where the DNA matches it firmly. Rows may omit the clone size; those that give it use once, few, many or a size class.

size,V,D,J,CDR3,DNA
-,TRBV27,TRBD1,TRBJ2-3,CASWRTGGTDTQYF,TGTGCCAGTTGGAGGACAGGGGGCACAGATACGCAGTATTTT
-,TRBV6-5,TRBD1,TRBJ2-7,CASNTGTEFYEQYF,TGTGCCAGCAACACCGGGACAGAGTTCTACGAGCAGTACTTC
few,TRBV30,TRBD1,TRBJ1-4,CAWQDRANEKLFF,TGTGCCTGGCAGGACAGGGCAAATGAAAAACTGTTTTTT
-,TRBV7-9,TRBD2,TRBJ2-1,CASSLASGTYNEQFF,TGTGCCAGCAGCTTAGCTAGCGGGACATACAATGAGCAGTTCTTC
-,TRBV6-6,-,TRBJ1-1,CASSRSPENTEAFF,TGTGCCAGCAGTCGATCCCCAGAGAACACTGAAGCTTTCTTT
-,TRBV15,-,TRBJ1-4,CATSRVWGANEKLFF,TGTGCCACCAGCAGAGTCTGGGGGGCTAATGAAAAACTGTTTTTT
once,TRBV29-1,TRBD1,TRBJ1-1,CSVGQGMGTEAFF,TGCAGCGTGGGACAGGGAATGGGCACTGAAGCTTTCTTT
-,TRBV10-3,TRBD2,TRBJ2-3,CAIRPGLATDTQYF,TGTGCCATCAGGCCGGGACTAGCCACAGATACGCAGTATTTT
-,TRBV10-3,-,TRBJ1-2,CAISGIYQVDYGYTF,TGTGCCATCAGTGGAATATACCAGGTTGACTATGGCTACACCTTC
-,TRBV30,TRBD1,TRBJ1-5,CAYTLDRVQHF,TGTGCCTACACCTTGGACAGGGTCCAGCATTTT
-,TRBV15,-,TRBJ2-1,CATSRGKGGAYNEQFF,TGTGCCACCAGCAGAGGGAAGGGAGGAGCCTACAATGAGCAGTTCTTC
-,TRBV19,-,TRBJ2-7,CASSIGEASYEQYF,TGTGCCAGTAGTATCGGGGAGGCCTCCTACGAGCAGTACTTC
-,TRBV4-2,TRBD1,TRBJ1-3,CASSQDAGGGGNTIYF,TGTGCCAGCAGCCAAGATGCAGGGGGCGGTGGAAACACCATATATTTT
-,TRBV4-1,-,TRBJ1-3,CASSQEHGEVDTIYF,TGCGCCAGCAGCCAAGAACACGGGGAGGTAGACACCATATATTTT
-,TRBV7-9,TRBD2,TRBJ2-1,CASSPIAGRYNEQFF,TGTGCCAGCAGTCCCATAGCGGGACGGTACAATGAGCAGTTCTTC
once,TRBV7-9,-,TRBJ2-7,CASSLPPGEQYF,TGTGCCAGCAGCTTACCGCCAGGGGAGCAGTACTTC
once,TRBV13,-,TRBJ2-3,CASSLGLRRADTQYF,TGTGCCAGCAGCTTAGGGCTCCGCCGGGCAGATACGCAGTATTTT
-,TRBV12-5,TRBD1,TRBJ1-1,CASKTEGAWNTEAFF,TGTGCTAGTAAGACAGAGGGGGCCTGGAACACTGAAGCTTTCTTT
-,TRBV30,TRBD2,TRBJ2-2,CAWASGAWGELFF,TGTGCCTGGGCCAGCGGGGCTTGGGGGGAGCTGTTTTTT
-,TRBV10-3,-,TRBJ2-1,CAISERRDEQFF,TGTGCCATCAGTGAGAGGAGGGATGAGCAGTTCTTC
-,TRBV19,-,TRBJ1-5,CASRTAEFDQPQHF,TGTGCCAGTAGGACAGCCGAATTCGATCAGCCCCAGCATTTT
-,TRBV7-9,TRBD1,TRBJ2-5,CASRAGGQAQETQYF,TGTGCCAGCAGGGCGGGCGGACAGGCGCAAGAGACCCAGTACTTC
-,TRBV6-6,-,TRBJ1-3,CAITQGFGNTIYF,TGTGCCATAACGCAGGGGTTTGGAAACACCATATATTTT
-,TRBV11-3,TRBD1,TRBJ2-2,CASSRGTGTGELFF,TGTGCCAGCAGCCGAGGGACAGGGACCGGGGAGCTGTTTTTT
-,TRBV4-1,-,TRBJ1-2,CASSRTGSEANYGYTF,TGCGCCAGCAGCCGAACAGGGTCCGAAGCTAACTATGGCTACACCTTC
-,TRBV11-3,-,TRBJ2-7,CASSRFFGYEQYF,TGTGCCAGCAGCCGCTTTTTCGGCTACGAGCAGTACTTC
-,TRBV7-9,-,TRBJ1-1,CASSLVAREAFF,TGTGCCAGCAGCTTAGTGGCCAGAGAAGCTTTCTTT